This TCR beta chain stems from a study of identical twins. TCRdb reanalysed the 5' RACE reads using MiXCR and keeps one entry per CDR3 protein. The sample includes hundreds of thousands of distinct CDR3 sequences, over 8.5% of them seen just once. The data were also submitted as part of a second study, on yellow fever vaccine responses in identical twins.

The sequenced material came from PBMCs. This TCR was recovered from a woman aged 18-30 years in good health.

CDR3 region: CASSDRLGNRSPLHF. CDR3 nucleotide sequence: TGTGCCAGCAGTGATCGATTGGGGAATCGTTCACCCCTCCACTTT. This chain uses TRBV2 with TRBJ1-6; D gene uncertain. V was pared by 3 bases and J by 9 bases, with 15 bases between. Germline loops: CDR1 SNHLY, CDR2 FYNNEI. This CDR3 has 15 amino acids.